This TCR beta chain was obtained from a study of long-term antiretroviral therapy in people with HIV. Study-level points and caveats: ART preceded a rise in diversity that nonetheless stayed lower than in transplant donor controls.

As to this clone: Its antigen is not known.

With survey level as its setting, the immunoSEQ assay was v3.0. Assay used: immunoSEQ multiplex PCR; TCRdb lists only in-frame clones, some missing. The data hold approximately 30,000 clones, with approximately 86% observed a single time. Every participant gave one or more pre-ART and two or more post-ART PBMC samples. This CDR3 is 17 amino acids long. CDR1 is SGHDT, CDR2 YYEEEE, per germline. The ends were cut back, 6 bases at V and 0 bases at J, with 21 bases in the middle. J is TRBJ1-2 and V is TRBV5-6, with D possibly TRBD1 on 5 matching bases. The source is a woman in her 30s with HIV. Here the sequenced sample was unsorted PBMCs, taken 0.8 years after starting antiretroviral therapy. DNA for the CDR3: TGTGCCAGCACCTTCCCTATATCGACAGACACTAACTATGGCTACACCTTC. Its translation: CASTFPISTDTNYGYTF.